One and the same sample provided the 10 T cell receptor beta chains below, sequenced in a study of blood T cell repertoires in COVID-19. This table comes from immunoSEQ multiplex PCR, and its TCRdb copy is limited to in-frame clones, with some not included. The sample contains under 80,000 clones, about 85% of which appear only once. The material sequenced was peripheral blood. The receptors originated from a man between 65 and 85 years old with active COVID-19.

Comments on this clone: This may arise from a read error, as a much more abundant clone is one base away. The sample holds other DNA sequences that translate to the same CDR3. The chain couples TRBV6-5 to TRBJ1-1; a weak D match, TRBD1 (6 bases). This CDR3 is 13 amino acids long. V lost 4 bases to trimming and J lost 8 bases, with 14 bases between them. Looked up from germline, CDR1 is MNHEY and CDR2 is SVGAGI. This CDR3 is CASSSPTGAEAFF. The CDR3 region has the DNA TGTGCCAGCAGTTCCCCGACAGGCGCCGAAGCTTTCTTT.

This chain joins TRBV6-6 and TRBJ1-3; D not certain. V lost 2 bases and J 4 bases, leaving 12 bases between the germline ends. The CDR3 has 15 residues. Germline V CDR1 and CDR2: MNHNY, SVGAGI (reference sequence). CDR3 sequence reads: CASSYGGLPGNTIYF. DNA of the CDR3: TGTGCCAGCAGTTACGGCGGGCTACCAGGAAACACCATATATTTT.

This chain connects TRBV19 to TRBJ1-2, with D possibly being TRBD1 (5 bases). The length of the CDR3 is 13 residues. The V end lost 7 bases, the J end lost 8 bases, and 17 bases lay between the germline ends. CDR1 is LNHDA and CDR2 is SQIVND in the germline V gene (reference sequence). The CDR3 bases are TGTGCCAGTACTACCTCCAGGGTGGAGGGCTACACCTTC. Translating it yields CASTTSRVEGYTF.

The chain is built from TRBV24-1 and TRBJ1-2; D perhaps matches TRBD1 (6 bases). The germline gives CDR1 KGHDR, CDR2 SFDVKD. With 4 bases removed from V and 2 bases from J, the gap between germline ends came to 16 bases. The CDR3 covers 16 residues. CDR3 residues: CATSDSGRGRNYGYTF. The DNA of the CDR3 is TGTGCCACCAGTGACTCGGGGCGGGGGCGAAACTATGGCTACACCTTC.

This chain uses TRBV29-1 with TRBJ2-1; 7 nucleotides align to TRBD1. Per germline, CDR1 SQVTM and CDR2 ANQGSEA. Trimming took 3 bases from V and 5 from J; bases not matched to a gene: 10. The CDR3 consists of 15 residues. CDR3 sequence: CSVDGTAKNNNEQFF. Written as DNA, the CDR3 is TGCAGCGTTGATGGGACAGCCAAAAATAACAATGAGCAGTTCTTC.

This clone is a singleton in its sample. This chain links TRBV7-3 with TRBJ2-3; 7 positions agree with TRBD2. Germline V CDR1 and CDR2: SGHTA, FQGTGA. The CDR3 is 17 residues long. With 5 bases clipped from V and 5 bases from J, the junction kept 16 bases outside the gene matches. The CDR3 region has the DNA TGTGCCAGCAGCCGGGGGGTCGGCGGGACCGCTGGAGATACGCAGTATTTT. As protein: CASSRGVGGTAGDTQYF.

CDR3: CASKTGGFFGDTQYF. The DNA of the CDR3 is TGTGCCAGCAAAACGGGGGGCTTTTTTGGGGATACGCAGTATTTT. This sequence joins TRBV7-8 and TRBJ2-3, with D perhaps matching TRBD2 (7 bases). Per the germline V gene, CDR1 is SGHVS and CDR2 is FQNEAQ. V lost 7 bases to trimming and J lost 6 bases, with 20 bases between them. The CDR3 is 15 residues long.

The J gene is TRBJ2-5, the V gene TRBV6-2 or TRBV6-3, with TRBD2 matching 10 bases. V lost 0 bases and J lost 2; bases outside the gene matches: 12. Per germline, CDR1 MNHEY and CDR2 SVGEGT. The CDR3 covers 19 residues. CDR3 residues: CASSYSKNPGLAEQETQYF. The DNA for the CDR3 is TGTGCCAGCAGTTACTCCAAAAATCCCGGACTAGCGGAGCAAGAGACCCAGTACTTC.

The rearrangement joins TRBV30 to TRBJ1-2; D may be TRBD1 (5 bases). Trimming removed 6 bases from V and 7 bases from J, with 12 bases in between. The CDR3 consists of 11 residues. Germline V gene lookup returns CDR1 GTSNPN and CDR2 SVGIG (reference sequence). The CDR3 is CACPRGVGYTF. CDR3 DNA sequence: TGTGCCTGCCCACGGGGGGTTGGCTACACCTTC.

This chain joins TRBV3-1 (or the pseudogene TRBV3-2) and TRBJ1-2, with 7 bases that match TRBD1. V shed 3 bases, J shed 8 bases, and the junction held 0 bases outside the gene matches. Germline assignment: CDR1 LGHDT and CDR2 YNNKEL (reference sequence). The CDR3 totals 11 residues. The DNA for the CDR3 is TGTGCCAGCAGCCACAGGGGGGGCTACACCTTC. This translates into CASSHRGGYTF.